Below, 17 T cell receptor beta chains from the same sample are listed, as sequenced in a study of chemoradiotherapy in HPV16-positive cancers. The protocol was immunoSEQ multiplex PCR, while the TCRdb copy is restricted to in-frame clones and leaves out a portion. Of just over 7,500 clones in the sample, roughly 80% were seen once. Specimen: blood, collected from a patient who underwent chemoradiotherapy. These receptors all come from a human donor with HPV-associated anogenital cancer.

Written as DNA, the CDR3 is TGTGCCAGTACCCTCACAGGGAGCAAAAACATTCAGTACTTC. This encodes CASTLTGSKNIQYF. The chain employs TRBV19 and TRBJ2-4; D might be TRBD1 (6 bases). The CDR3 sequence is 14 residues long. The germline V gene encodes CDR1 LNHDA and CDR2 SQIVND (reference sequence). Trimming pared 7 bases from V and 3 bases from J, leaving 13 bases between.

The rearrangement uses TRBV11-2 and TRBJ2-7; D tentatively fits TRBD1 or TRBD2 (5 bases each). Germline V gives CDR1 SGHAT, CDR2 FQNNGV. This CDR3 is built from 14 residues. Deletions cut 5 bases from V and 5 bases from J, with 16 bases between. The DNA for the CDR3 is TGTGCCAGCAGCCCAAACCCGGGGCCCGACGAGCAGTACTTC. This encodes CASSPNPGPDEQYF.

The chain recombines TRBV18 with TRBJ2-7; weak D call: TRBD1 (5 bases). CDR3 size: 13 residues. The germline V and J ends were trimmed by 6 bases and 3 bases, with 12 bases remaining between them. Germline-derived CDR1 and CDR2 are KGHSH and LQKENI. CDR3 DNA sequence: TGTGCCAGCTCCCCAGGGATTGGCTACGAGCAGTACTTC. Translating gives CASSPGIGYEQYF.

This chain joins TRBV11-2 and TRBJ2-1; weak D call: TRBD1 (7 bases). Germline values: CDR1 SGHAT, CDR2 FQNNGV. V lost 5 bases and J lost 5, with 10 bases in between. This CDR3 comprises 13 residues. The CDR3 DNA reads TGTGCCAGCAGCCAGGGGGGAAACAATGAGCAGTTCTTC. Translation: CASSQGGNNEQFF.

The J gene is TRBJ2-7, the V gene TRBV11-1, with 10 bases matching TRBD1. Trimming took 4 bases from V and 2 from J; bases not matched to a gene: 5. In germline, CDR1 is SGHAT, CDR2 FQDESV (reference sequence). The CDR3 length is 15 residues. The DNA of the CDR3 is TGTGCCAGCAGCTATCCGGGACAGGGGACCTACGAGCAGTACTTC. Its protein product is CASSYPGQGTYEQYF. Complete variable domain (other parts from reference TRBV11-1 and TRBJ2-7): EAEVAQSPRYKITEKSQAVAFWCDPISGHATLYWYRQILGQGPELLVQFQDESVVDDSQLPKDRFSAERLKGVDSTLKIQPAELGDSAMYLCASSYPGQGTYEQYFGPGTRLTVT.

CDR3 in amino acids: CASSWGTENTEAFF. CDR3 sequence (DNA): TGTGCCAGCAGCTGGGGGACAGAGAACACTGAAGCTTTCTTT. This chain links TRBV5-5 with TRBJ1-1, with TRBD1 matching over 7 bases. Germline V gene sequence: CDR1 SGHKS, CDR2 YYEKEE (reference sequence). This CDR3 region has 14 residues. The V gene end was trimmed by 3 bases and the J gene end by 1 base; junction bases not matched to a gene: 3.

This chain uses TRBV19 with TRBJ2-1; TRBD1 agrees at 7 bases. The CDR3 sequence is 15 residues long. Germline V gene sequence: CDR1 LNHDA, CDR2 SQIVND (reference sequence). The ends lost 3 bases at V and 5 bases at J; junction bases unmatched: 7. The CDR3 loop is CASSMSQTGNNEQFF. The CDR3 coding sequence is TGTGCCAGTAGTATGTCGCAGACAGGGAACAATGAGCAGTTCTTC.

The chain joins TRBV11-2 to TRBJ2-1, with 9 bases fitting TRBD2. Germline V gene sequence: CDR1 SGHAT, CDR2 FQNNGV. The CDR3 contains 15 residues. J was trimmed by 4 bases and V by 3 bases; bases with no gene match: 4. CDR3 sequence: CASSFGTSPYNEQFF. CDR3 coding DNA: TGTGCCAGCAGCTTCGGGACTAGCCCGTACAATGAGCAGTTCTTC.

A single count supports this clone. The chain recombines TRBV19 with TRBJ2-3, with D possibly being TRBD1 (5 bases). Per germline, CDR1 LNHDA and CDR2 SQIVND (reference sequence). V dropped 5 bases and J dropped 0 bases, with 15 bases sitting between them. This CDR3 contains 16 residues. The CDR3 sequence is CASSPARVDSTDTQYF. CDR3 nucleotides: TGTGCCAGTAGTCCCGCCAGGGTGGACAGCACAGATACGCAGTATTTT. The full variable domain, with the rest looked up from reference TRBV19 and TRBJ2-3, is DGGITQSPKYLFRKEGQNVTLSCEQNLNHDAMYWYRQDPGQGLRLIYYSQIVNDFQKGDIAEGYSVSREKKESFPLTVTSAQKNPTAFYLCASSPARVDSTDTQYFGPGTRLTVL.

This sequence joins TRBV2 and TRBJ2-1; 8 bases agree with TRBD1. Trimming at V came to 6 bases and at J to 10 bases, leaving 14 bases not matched to a gene. The CDR3 is 15 residues long. Germline V gene sequence: CDR1 SNHLY, CDR2 FYNNEI. CDR3 in DNA: TGTGCCAGCAGGGAGGGCGCAGGGGGCTTGGGAGAGCAGTTCTTC. Translating gives CASREGAGGLGEQFF.

The chain is built from TRBV19 and TRBJ1-5, with 9 bases fitting TRBD1. CDR3 length: 14 amino acids. Losses at the gene ends were 5 bases for V and 6 bases for J; bases not matched to a gene: 5. Germline V gives CDR1 LNHDA, CDR2 SQIVND (reference sequence). The CDR3 DNA sequence: TGTGCCAGTAGTCCTACAGGGGGCTCTCAGCCCCAGCATTTT. It yields the protein CASSPTGGSQPQHF. Full variable domain (remainder filled in from reference TRBV19 and TRBJ1-5): DGGITQSPKYLFRKEGQNVTLSCEQNLNHDAMYWYRQDPGQGLRLIYYSQIVNDFQKGDIAEGYSVSREKKESFPLTVTSAQKNPTAFYLCASSPTGGSQPQHFGDGTRLSIL.

The V gene is TRBV4-3, the J gene TRBJ1-4, with 12 bases that match TRBD1. Germline loops: CDR1 LGHNA, CDR2 YSLEER. The CDR3 consists of 17 residues. V lost 0 bases and J lost 10; bases outside the gene matches: 9. The CDR3 nucleotides read TGCGCCAGCAGCCAAGACCGATGGGGACAGGGGGCCGGAAAACTGTTTTTT. It is translated as CASSQDRWGQGAGKLFF.

The chain couples TRBV11-3 to TRBJ1-1, with D maybe TRBD1 (5 bases). Germline CDR1 SGHNT, CDR2 YENEEA. V dropped 2 bases and J dropped 1 base, with 5 bases sitting between them. The CDR3 contains 13 residues. The CDR3 bases are TGTGCCAGCAGCTTACAGGGGAACACTGAAGCTTTCTTT. Encoded protein: CASSLQGNTEAFF.

This chain links TRBV27 with TRBJ2-7; D is unclear. Trimming shortened V by 7 bases and J by 2 bases, and 18 bases separated the two germline ends. The CDR3 runs to 15 residues. Germline CDR1 reads MNHEY; CDR2 reads SMNVEV (reference sequence). The CDR3 sequence is CASNQLGNRTYEQYF. In nucleotides, the CDR3 is TGTGCCAGCAATCAGCTAGGAAACAGAACCTACGAGCAGTACTTC.

This clone was counted a few times. The genes are TRBV5-6 and TRBJ2-3, with D tentatively TRBD1 (5 bases). Germline V gene data show CDR1 as SGHDT and CDR2 as YYEEEE. This CDR3 spans 12 amino acids. V was pared by 4 bases and J by 4 bases, with 7 bases between. CDR3 sequence: CASSQGSDTQYF. CDR3 sequence (DNA): TGTGCCAGCAGCCAGGGCTCAGATACGCAGTATTTT.

The CDR3: CASSFWIGVPHYEQYF. DNA for the CDR3: TGTGCCAGCAGCTTTTGGATAGGGGTTCCCCACTACGAGCAGTACTTC. The gene calls are TRBV5-6 and TRBJ2-5, with D maybe TRBD1 (5 bases). Gene TRBJ2-7 matches the end of the DNA better, so the J call may be wrong. CDR3 length: 16 residues. Germline lookup yields CDR1 SGHDT and CDR2 YYEEEE.

The chain uses TRBV11-3 and TRBJ2-2; 7 bases align to TRBD2. The CDR3 contains 15 residues. Germline CDR1 reads SGHNT; CDR2 reads YENEEA. V was pared by 5 bases and J by 5 bases, with 8 bases of the junction left unmatched. The CDR3: CASSPAIGGTGELFF. In DNA form, the CDR3 reads TGTGCCAGCAGCCCGGCGATCGGGGGGACCGGGGAGCTGTTTTTT.